The 9 T cell receptor beta chains reported below all come from one sample, sequenced in a study of blood T cell repertoires in COVID-19. Assay: immunoSEQ multiplex PCR; the TCRdb copy retains only in-frame clones and omits some. Among some 220,000 clones listed, about 86% were seen once. The specimen was PBMCs or T cells enriched from blood (not recorded which). These receptors were obtained from a woman in her forties or fifties in a cohort exposed to, infected with or recovered from COVID-19 (not recorded which).

This clone was counted between two and nine times. This chain joins TRBV29-1 and TRBJ2-2; tentative D call: TRBD1 (5 bases). The CDR3 loop spans 14 amino acids. Germline lookup yields CDR1 SQVTM and CDR2 ANQGSEA. The V and J ends lost 0 bases and 5 bases respectively, with 10 bases between them. The CDR3 bases are TGCAGCGTTGAAGATTTTAGGGGTACCGGGGAGCTGTTTTTT. As protein: CSVEDFRGTGELFF.

The chain combines TRBV6-5 with TRBJ1-2; D gene uncertain. The CDR3 contains 14 residues. Trimming removed 0 bases at V and 5 bases at J, with 10 bases between. Germline values: CDR1 MNHEY, CDR2 SVGAGI. The CDR3 nucleotides are TGTGCCAGCAGTTACTCGGGTCTAGGATATGGCTACACCTTC. It specifies CASSYSGLGYGYTF.

This chain connects TRBV3-1 (or the pseudogene TRBV3-2) to TRBJ2-2, with D unresolved. Germline V gene lookup returns CDR1 LGHDT and CDR2 YNNKEL (reference sequence). This CDR3 comprises 11 residues. V lost 3 bases and J lost 7, with 3 bases in between. The CDR3 region is CASSHSGELFF. The CDR3 DNA is TGTGCCAGCAGCCATAGCGGGGAGCTGTTTTTT.

This chain links TRBV6-1 with TRBJ2-1; 8 positions agree with TRBD1. The germline gives CDR1 MNHNS, CDR2 SASEGT. This CDR3 spans 17 amino acids. V gave up 1 base and J gave up 4 bases; unmatched junction bases: 9. CDR3 amino acids: CASSEGGGQGYYNEQFF. CDR3 bases: TGTGCCAGCAGTGAAGGTGGCGGACAGGGCTATTACAATGAGCAGTTCTTC.

This clone was counted a single time. This chain links TRBV11-2 with TRBJ1-2, with D hard to call. Deletions cut 8 bases from V and 2 bases from J, with 9 bases between. This CDR3 is built from 12 residues. Germline V gene data show CDR1 as SGHAT and CDR2 as FQNNGV. Here the CDR3 reads CASVGVNYGYTF. As DNA, the CDR3 is TGTGCCAGCGTCGGGGTAAACTATGGCTACACCTTC. Filled out from reference TRBV11-2 and TRBJ1-2, the complete variable domain reads EAGVAQSPRYKIIEKRQSVAFWCNPISGHATLYWYQQILGQGPKLLIQFQNNGVVDDSQLPKDRFSAERLKGVDSTLKIQPAKLEDSAVYLCASVGVNYGYTFGSGTRLTVV.

This chain links TRBV10-3 with TRBJ2-1; D possibly corresponds to TRBD2 (5 bases). The CDR3 consists of 11 residues. The V gene's germline CDR1 is ENHRY and CDR2 SYGVKD. Trimming stripped 4 bases from V and 9 bases from J, with 7 bases between. CDR3 loop: CAISVGSEQFF. DNA of the CDR3: TGTGCCATCAGTGTGGGGAGTGAGCAGTTCTTC.

About this clone itself: One end of the junction does not line up with germline, which may come from a read error. The chain carries TRBV7-7 and TRBJ2-2; TRBD1 aligns across 9 bases. Germline loops: CDR1 SSHAT, CDR2 FNYEAQ (reference sequence). The length of the CDR3 is 15 residues. CDR3 DNA sequence: TGTGCTAGCACCTTGGGACAGGGGAACACCGGGGAGCTGTTTTTT. Translated: CASTLGQGNTGELFF.

The rearrangement joins TRBV5-1 to TRBJ2-2; D gene uncertain. Germline values: CDR1 SGHRS, CDR2 YFSETQ. V shed 0 bases and J shed 0 bases, with 3 bases lying between them. The CDR3 totals 14 residues. The CDR3 sequence is CASSLEPNTGELFF. In DNA form, the CDR3 reads TGCGCCAGCAGCTTGGAGCCGAACACCGGGGAGCTGTTTTTT.

A note on this clone: A junction end diverges from the germline sequence, so it may reflect a read error. This chain links TRBV6-5 with TRBJ2-7; TRBD2 matches at 7 bases. This CDR3 is built from 15 residues. Germline V CDR1 and CDR2: MNHEY, SVGAGI. CDR3 coding DNA: TGTGCCAGCAGTTATGGGAGGGGAACTTCCTCCGAGCAGTACTTC. Translation gives CASSYGRGTSSEQYF.